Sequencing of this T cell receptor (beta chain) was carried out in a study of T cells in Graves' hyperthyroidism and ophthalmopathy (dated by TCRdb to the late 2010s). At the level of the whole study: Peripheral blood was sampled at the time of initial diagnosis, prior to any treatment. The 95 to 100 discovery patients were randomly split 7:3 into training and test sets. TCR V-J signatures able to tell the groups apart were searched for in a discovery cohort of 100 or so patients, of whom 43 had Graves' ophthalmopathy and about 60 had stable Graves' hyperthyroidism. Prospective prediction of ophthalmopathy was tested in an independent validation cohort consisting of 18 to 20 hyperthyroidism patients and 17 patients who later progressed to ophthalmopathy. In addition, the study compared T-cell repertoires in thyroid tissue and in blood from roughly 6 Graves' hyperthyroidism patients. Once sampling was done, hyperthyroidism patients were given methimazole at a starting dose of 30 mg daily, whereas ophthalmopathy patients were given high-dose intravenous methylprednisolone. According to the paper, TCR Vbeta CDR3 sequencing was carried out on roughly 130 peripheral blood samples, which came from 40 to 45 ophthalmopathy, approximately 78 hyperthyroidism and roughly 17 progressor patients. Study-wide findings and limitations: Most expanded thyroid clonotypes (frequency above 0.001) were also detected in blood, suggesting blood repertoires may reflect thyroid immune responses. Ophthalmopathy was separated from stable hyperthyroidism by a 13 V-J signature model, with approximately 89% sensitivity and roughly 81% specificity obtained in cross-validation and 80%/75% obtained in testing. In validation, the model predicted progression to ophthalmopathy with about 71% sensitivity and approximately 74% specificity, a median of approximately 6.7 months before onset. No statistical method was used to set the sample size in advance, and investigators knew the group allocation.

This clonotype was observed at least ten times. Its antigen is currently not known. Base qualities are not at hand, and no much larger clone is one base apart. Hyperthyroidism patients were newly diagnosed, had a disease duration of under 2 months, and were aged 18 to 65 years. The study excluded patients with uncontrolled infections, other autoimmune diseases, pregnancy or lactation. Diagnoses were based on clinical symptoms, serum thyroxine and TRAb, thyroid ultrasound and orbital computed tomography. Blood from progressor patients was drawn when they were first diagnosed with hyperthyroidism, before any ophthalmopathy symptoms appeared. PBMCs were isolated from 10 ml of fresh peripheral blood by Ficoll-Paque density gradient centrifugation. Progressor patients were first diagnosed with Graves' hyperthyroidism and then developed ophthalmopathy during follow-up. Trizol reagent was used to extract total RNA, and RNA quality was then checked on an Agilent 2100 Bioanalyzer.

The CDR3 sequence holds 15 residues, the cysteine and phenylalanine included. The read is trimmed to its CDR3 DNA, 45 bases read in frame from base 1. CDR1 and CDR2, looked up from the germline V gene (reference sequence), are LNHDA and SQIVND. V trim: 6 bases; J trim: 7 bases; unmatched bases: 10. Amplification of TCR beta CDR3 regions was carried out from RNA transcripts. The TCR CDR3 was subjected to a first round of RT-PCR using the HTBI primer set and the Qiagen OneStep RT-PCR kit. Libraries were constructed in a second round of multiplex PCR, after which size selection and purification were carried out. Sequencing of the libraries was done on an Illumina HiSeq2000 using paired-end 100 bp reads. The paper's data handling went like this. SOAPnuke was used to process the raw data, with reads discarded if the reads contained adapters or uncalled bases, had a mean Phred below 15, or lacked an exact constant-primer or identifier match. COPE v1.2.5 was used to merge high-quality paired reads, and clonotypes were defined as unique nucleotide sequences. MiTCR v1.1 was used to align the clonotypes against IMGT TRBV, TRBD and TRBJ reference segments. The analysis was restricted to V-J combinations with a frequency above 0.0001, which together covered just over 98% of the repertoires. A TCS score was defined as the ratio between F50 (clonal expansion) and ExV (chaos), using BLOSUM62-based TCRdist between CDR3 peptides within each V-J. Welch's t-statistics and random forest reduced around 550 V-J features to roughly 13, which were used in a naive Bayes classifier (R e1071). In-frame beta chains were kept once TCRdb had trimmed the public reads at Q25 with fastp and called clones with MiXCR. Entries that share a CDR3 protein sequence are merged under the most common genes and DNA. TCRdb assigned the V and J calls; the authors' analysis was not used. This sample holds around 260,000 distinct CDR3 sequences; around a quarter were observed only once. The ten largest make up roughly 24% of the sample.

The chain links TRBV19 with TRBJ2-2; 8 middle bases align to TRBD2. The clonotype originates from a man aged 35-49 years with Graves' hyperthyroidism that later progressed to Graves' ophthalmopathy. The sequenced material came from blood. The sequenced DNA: TGTGCCAGTAGCCCTGGACTAGCTGGGGACGGGGAGCTGTTTTTT. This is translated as CASSPGLAGDGELFF.